This T cell receptor beta chain originates from a study of identical twins. This clonotype was observed at least ten times. TCRdb passed the 5' RACE reads through MiXCR, listing each CDR3 protein once. The sample includes fewer than 650,000 distinct CDR3 sequences, about 7% seen only once; the top ten take over 1.5%. The CDR3 has 13 residues. Trimming pared 4 bases from V and 3 bases from J, leaving 7 bases between. This same sample was also part of a study on yellow fever vaccine responses in identical twins.

The sequence came from a young woman in good health. The chain recombines TRBV12-3 or TRBV12-4 with TRBJ1-3; a possible D gene is TRBD1 (6 bases). Sequenced input: PBMCs. The CDR3 nucleotides read TGTGCCAGCAGTTGGGACAATGGAAACACCATATATTTT. This gives the protein CASSWDNGNTIYF.